One T cell receptor (beta chain) is described in this entry. CDR1 is MNHEY and CDR2 is SVGEGT in the germline V gene. This CDR3 has 14 amino acids. V shed 0 bases and J shed 9 bases, with 9 bases lying between them. Original processing notes: Amplification of reference gene primers was used by the study to estimate nucleated cell counts. Clones were read by immunoSEQ multiplex PCR, and TCRdb kept only the in-frame ones, dropping some. The DNA was the basis for D and trimming; V, J and clone size are from that table. The sample comprises 70,000 to 95,000 clones, approximately 89% of which are singletons, and roughly 2.1% rests with the top ten. These data come from a study of blood T cell repertoires in COVID-19. Study context: Whether acute or convalescent, the COVID-19 samples came from the United States, Italy and Spain. PBMCs, B-cell-depleted T cells, or T cells provided the cDNA or gDNA that made up the material.

The TCR comes from a middle-aged man with acute or convalescent COVID-19. V gene TRBV6-2 or TRBV6-3 combines with J gene TRBJ1-6, with unresolved D. Sequenced sample: peripheral blood. CDR3 region: CASSYSRGSSPLHF. CDR3 coding DNA: TGTGCCAGCAGTTACTCGAGAGGGAGTTCACCCCTCCACTTT.